Following are 2 T cell receptor beta chains from one sample sequenced in a study of OX40 agonist ivuxolimab in advanced cancers. Library generation was performed with the immunoSEQ multiplex PCR assay. The source is immuneACCESS, and TCRdb retained only in-frame sequences with V and J called. Part of the clones is not carried over; for the studies checked, unresolved V genes explain less than half of this, and the remainder is unexplained. This sample holds about 64,000 clones; 80% to 85% were observed only once. Jointly, the top ten make up around 5% of the sample. This material consisted of CD4+ or CD8+ T cells sorted from blood, taken in a trial of the OX40 agonist ivuxolimab. These receptors were taken from an adult with an advanced solid tumor such as melanoma, head and neck, liver or kidney cancer.

The chain uses TRBV7-2 and TRBJ2-7, with D unclear. This CDR3 spans 12 amino acids. The germline gives CDR1 SGHTA, CDR2 FQGNSA. V lost 5 bases and J 5 bases, leaving 10 bases between the germline ends. The CDR3 DNA sequence: TGTGCCAGCAGCCCACTCTTCCACGAGCAGTACTTC. This encodes CASSPLFHEQYF. The full variable domain, rest sourced from reference TRBV7-2 and TRBJ2-7, is GAGVSQSPSNKVTEKGKDVELRCDPISGHTALYWYRQSLGQGLEFLIYFQGNSAPDKSGLPSDRFSAERTGGSVSTLTIQRTQQEDSAVYLCASSPLFHEQYFGPGTRLTVT.

This rearrangement joins TRBV7-9 to TRBJ1-5, with D possibly matching TRBD1 (5 bases). From germline, CDR1 is SEHNR and CDR2 FQNEAQ (reference sequence). V was shortened by 0 bases and J by 9 bases, with 18 bases between the two germline ends. This CDR3 comprises 16 residues. The CDR3 is CASSLAAGGGHAPQHF. Written as DNA, the CDR3 is TGTGCCAGCAGCTTAGCGGCCGGTGGTGGACATGCGCCCCAGCATTTT.